This T cell receptor beta chain derives from a study of shared clonotypes between healthy human individuals. The wider study: Each donor's CD8 memory used one plate, CD8 naive two, each CD4 subset three. Whole-study findings and limits: Generally, estimated richness proved larger in naive subsets than it did in memory subsets. Across a handful of donors, naive CD4 shared about 5%, naive CD8 under 4%, memory CD4 more than 2%, memory CD8 roughly 0.37%.

Regarding this clone: Its target is not known.

Germline CDR1 reads SGHTA; CDR2 reads FQGNSA. Trimming took off 4 bases at V and 8 bases at J, with 15 bases between the two ends. The CDR3 is 14 amino acids. Naivety among CD8 cells was defined by CD45RO negativity and positive CCR7 selection, thereby excluding terminally differentiated effector memory CD45RA+ cells. Each cell subset's genomic DNA was divided evenly among several immunoSEQ plates. Clones were sequenced by immunoSEQ multiplex PCR, and TCRdb holds only the in-frame ones, with some missing. The sample includes about 2 million clones, less than 95% of them seen just once. The sequencing sample was made of naive CD8+ T cells sorted from blood. This chain joins TRBV7-2 and TRBJ2-1, with D possibly being TRBD1 (6 bases). This TCR derives from a man between 18 and 35 years old in good health. The CDR3 protein is CASSWTDSADEQFF. In nucleotides, the CDR3 is TGTGCCAGCAGCTGGACAGACTCGGCCGATGAGCAGTTCTTC. The variable domain in full, completed from reference TRBV7-2 and TRBJ2-1, reads GAGVSQSPSNKVTEKGKDVELRCDPISGHTALYWYRQSLGQGLEFLIYFQGNSAPDKSGLPSDRFSAERTGGSVSTLTIQRTQQEDSAVYLCASSWTDSADEQFFGPGTRLTVL.